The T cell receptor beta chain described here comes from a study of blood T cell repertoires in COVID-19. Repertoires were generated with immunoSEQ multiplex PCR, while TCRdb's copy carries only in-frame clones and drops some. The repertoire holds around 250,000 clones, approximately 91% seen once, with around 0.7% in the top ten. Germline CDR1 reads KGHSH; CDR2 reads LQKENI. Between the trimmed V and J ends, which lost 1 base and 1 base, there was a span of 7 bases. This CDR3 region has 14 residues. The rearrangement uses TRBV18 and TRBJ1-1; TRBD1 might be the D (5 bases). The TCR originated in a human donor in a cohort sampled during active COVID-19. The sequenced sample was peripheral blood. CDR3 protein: CASSPRTGNTEAFF. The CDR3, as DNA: TGTGCCAGCTCACCACGTACAGGGAACACTGAAGCTTTCTTT. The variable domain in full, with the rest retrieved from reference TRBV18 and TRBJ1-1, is NAGVMQNPRHLVRRRGQEARLRCSPMKGHSHVYWYRQLPEEGLKFMVYLQKENIIDESGMPKERFSAEFPKEGPSILRIQQVVRGDSAAYFCASSPRTGNTEAFFGQGTRLTVV.